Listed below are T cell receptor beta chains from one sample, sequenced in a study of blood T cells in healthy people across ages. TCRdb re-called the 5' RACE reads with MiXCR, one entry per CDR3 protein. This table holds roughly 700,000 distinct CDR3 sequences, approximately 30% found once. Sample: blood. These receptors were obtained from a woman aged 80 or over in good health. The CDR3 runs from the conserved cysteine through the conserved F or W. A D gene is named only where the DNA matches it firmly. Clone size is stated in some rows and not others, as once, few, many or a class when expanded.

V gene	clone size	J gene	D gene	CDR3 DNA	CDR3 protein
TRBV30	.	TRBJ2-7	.	TGTGCCTGGAGTGTAGGGAGGTACGAGCAGTACTTC	CAWSVGRYEQYF
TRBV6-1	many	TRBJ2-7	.	TGTGCCAGCAGTGGAACGGTGGCAGGGGCCTTTGAGCAGTACTTC	CASSGTVAGAFEQYF
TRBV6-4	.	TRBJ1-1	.	TGTGCCAGCAGTGAGGAGGGCAGCCCAAAGGGCACTGAAGCTTTCTTT	CASSEEGSPKGTEAFF
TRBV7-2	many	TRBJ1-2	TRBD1	TGTGCCAGCAGCCAAACAGGGGTCGGGCATGGCTACACCTTC	CASSQTGVGHGYTF
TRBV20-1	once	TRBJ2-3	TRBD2	TGCAGTGCTAGCCGGGGGGGGACTGCAGATACGCAGTATTTT	CSASRGGTADTQYF
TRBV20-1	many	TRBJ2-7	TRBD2	TGCAGTGCTAGAGAGTGGACTAGCTCCTACGAGCAGTACTTC	CSAREWTSSYEQYF
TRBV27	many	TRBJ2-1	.	TGTGCCAGCAGTTTTAAGCACAGCAATGAGCAGTTCTTC	CASSFKHSNEQFF
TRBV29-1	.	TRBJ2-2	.	TGCAGCGTTTCCGGGGGGCAGGGCGGGGAGCTGTTTTTT	CSVSGGQGGELFF
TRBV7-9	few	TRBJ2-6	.	TGTGCCACCACAATAATAGGGGGGGTTAACTCTGGGGCCAACGTCCTGACTTTC	CATTIIGGVNSGANVLTF
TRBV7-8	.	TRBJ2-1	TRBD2	TGTGCCAGCAGCCTCGGGGGGGGGTTGGGTGAGCAGTTCTTC	CASSLGGGLGEQFF
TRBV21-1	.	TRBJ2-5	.	TGTGCCAGCAGCAAAAACGAGGCTAGCGGGGGGGGTCTGTACCAAGAGACCCAGTACTTC	CASSKNEASGGGLYQETQYF
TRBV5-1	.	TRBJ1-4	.	TGCGCCAGCAGCCACACGGGGCATGAAAAACTGTTTTTT	CASSHTGHEKLFF
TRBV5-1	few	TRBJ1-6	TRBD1	TGCGCCAGCAGCCGAGACAGGGGGGGTTGGTCACCCCTCCACTTT	CASSRDRGGWSPLHF
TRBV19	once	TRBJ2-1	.	TGTGCCAGTAGTCGGCGGGATTCTTTAAATGAGCAGTTCTTC	CASSRRDSLNEQFF
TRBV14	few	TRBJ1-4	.	TGTGCCAGCAGCCGAGGGAACAGGATCGGGGAAAAACTGTTTTTT	CASSRGNRIGEKLFF
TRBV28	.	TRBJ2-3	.	TGTGCCAACGGTCCCCATACAGATACGCAGTATTTT	CANGPHTDTQYF